The clone carrying this T cell receptor beta chain showed up just a few times. These data originate in a study of blood T cell repertoires in COVID-19. The V gene's germline CDR1 is SGHRS and CDR2 YFSETQ. Trimming removed 0 bases at V and 3 bases at J, with 10 bases between. The CDR3 covers 14 residues. Original processing methods: It was from reference gene primer amplification that nucleated cell counts were estimated. Only in-frame clones appear in the TCRdb table, and some are missing; sequencing was by immunoSEQ multiplex PCR. Clone size and the V and J calls come from that table; the DNA yielded D and trimming. Of 150,000 to 200,000 clones in the sample, about four fifths were seen once.

The TCR sequence derives from a woman aged 80 or older with COVID-19, enrolled during active disease. The sample was peripheral blood. The V gene is TRBV5-1, the J gene TRBJ2-7; D may be TRBD2 (5 bases). CDR3 region: CASSLASGGYEQYF. CDR3 bases: TGCGCCAGCAGCTTGGCGTCAGGAGGCTACGAGCAGTACTTC. The full variable domain, with the rest looked up from reference TRBV5-1 and TRBJ2-7, is KAGVTQTPRYLIKTRGQQVTLSCSPISGHRSVSWYQQTPGQGLQFLFEYFSETQRNKGNFPGRFSGRQFSNSRSEMNVSTLELGDSALYLCASSLASGGYEQYFGPGTRLTVT.